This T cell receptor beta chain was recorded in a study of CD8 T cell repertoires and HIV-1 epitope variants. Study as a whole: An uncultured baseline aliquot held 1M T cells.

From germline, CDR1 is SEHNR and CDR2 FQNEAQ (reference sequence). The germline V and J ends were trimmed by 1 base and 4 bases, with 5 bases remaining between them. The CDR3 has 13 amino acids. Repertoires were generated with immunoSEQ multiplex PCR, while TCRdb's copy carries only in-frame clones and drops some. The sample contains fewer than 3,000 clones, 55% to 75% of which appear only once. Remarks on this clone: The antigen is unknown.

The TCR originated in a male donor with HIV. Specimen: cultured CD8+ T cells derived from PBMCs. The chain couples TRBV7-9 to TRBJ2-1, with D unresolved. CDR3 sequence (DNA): TGTGCCAGCAGCTTAGTGTTGTACAATGAGCAGTTCTTC. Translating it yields CASSLVLYNEQFF.